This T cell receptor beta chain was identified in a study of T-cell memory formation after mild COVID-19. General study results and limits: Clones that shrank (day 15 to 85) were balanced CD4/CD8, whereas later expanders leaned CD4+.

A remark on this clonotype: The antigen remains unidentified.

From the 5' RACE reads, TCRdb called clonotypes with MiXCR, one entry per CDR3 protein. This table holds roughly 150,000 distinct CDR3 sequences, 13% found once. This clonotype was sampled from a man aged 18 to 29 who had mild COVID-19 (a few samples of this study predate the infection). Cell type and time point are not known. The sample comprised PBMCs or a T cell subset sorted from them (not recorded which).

The CDR3 loop reads CASSVGRYSNQPQHF. DNA of the CDR3: TGTGCCAGCAGCGTCGGGCGGTATAGCAATCAGCCCCAGCATTTT. V is TRBV2 and J is TRBJ1-5, with D unresolved. Germline assignment: CDR1 SNHLY and CDR2 FYNNEI. The CDR3 loop spans 15 amino acids. V was trimmed by 6 bases and J by 0 bases, leaving 12 bases between them.